These 28 T cell receptor beta chains originate from one sample sequenced in a study of blood T cell repertoires in COVID-19. The data were produced by immunoSEQ multiplex PCR, yet TCRdb's version contains in-frame clones alone and is incomplete. The sample has approximately 89,000 clones; around four fifths are singletons. Sequenced sample: peripheral blood. These receptors were collected from a woman in her seventies with active or convalescent COVID-19.

The genes are TRBV18 and TRBJ1-3, with D tentatively TRBD1 (5 bases). V was clipped by 3 bases and J by 2 bases, with 11 bases between them. Germline assignment: CDR1 KGHSH and CDR2 LQKENI. This CDR3 comprises 15 residues. CDR3 residues: CASSPLGRAGNTIYF. The CDR3 nucleotides read TGTGCCAGCTCACCGCTGGGCAGGGCTGGAAACACCATATATTTT.

The V gene is TRBV3-1 (or the pseudogene TRBV3-2), the J gene TRBJ2-1; D might be TRBD2 (6 bases). V was cut by 0 bases and J by 10 bases, with 16 bases left in between. Germline assignment: CDR1 LGHDT and CDR2 YNNKEL (reference sequence). The CDR3 length is 15 residues. CDR3 residues: CASSQEISVAGEQFF. The DNA for the CDR3 is TGTGCCAGCAGCCAAGAAATATCGGTTGCGGGGGAGCAGTTCTTC.

This chain links TRBV24-1 with TRBJ2-3; 9 bases are shared with TRBD1. The junction had 2 bases not matched to a gene; V was cut back by 0 bases and J by 5 bases. The CDR3 spans 15 residues. Germline V lookup: CDR1 KGHDR, CDR2 SFDVKD. CDR3 DNA: TGTGCCACCAGTGATTTGCAGGGACAGGGAGATACGCAGTATTTT. As protein: CATSDLQGQGDTQYF.

The chain links TRBV28 to TRBJ1-5; D is perhaps TRBD1 (5 bases). The CDR3 totals 14 residues. Trimming removed 6 bases from V and 1 base from J, with 10 bases in between. Germline V lookup: CDR1 MDHEN, CDR2 SYDVKM. As DNA, the CDR3 is TGTGCCAGCAGCTCAGGGTTAAGCAATCAGCCCCAGCATTTT. Translating it yields CASSSGLSNQPQHF. The full variable domain, rest sourced from reference TRBV28 and TRBJ1-5, is DVKVTQSSRYLVKRTGEKVFLECVQDMDHENMFWYRQDPGLGLRLIYFSYDVKMKEKGDIPEGYSVSREKKERFSLILESASTNQTSMYLCASSSGLSNQPQHFGDGTRLSIL.

DNA for the CDR3: TGCGCCAGTGGGACAGGGGGTACGGATGGCTACACCTTC. Residues: CASGTGGTDGYTF. The gene calls are TRBV5-1 and TRBJ1-2; 11 bases match TRBD1. There are 13 residues in the CDR3. The germline gives CDR1 SGHRS, CDR2 YFSETQ. V lost 8 bases to trimming and J lost 6 bases; unmatched junction nucleotides: 6. The whole variable domain, filled in from reference TRBV5-1 and TRBJ1-2, reads KAGVTQTPRYLIKTRGQQVTLSCSPISGHRSVSWYQQTPGQGLQFLFEYFSETQRNKGNFPGRFSGRQFSNSRSEMNVSTLELGDSALYLCASGTGGTDGYTFGSGTRLTVV.

V is TRBV4-1 and J is TRBJ2-1; TRBD2 matches 7 bases. J lost 10 bases, V lost 4 bases, and 19 bases had no gene match. The CDR3 has 17 amino acids. Germline V gives CDR1 MGHRA, CDR2 YSYEKL. As DNA, the CDR3 is TGCGCCAGCAGCCTCCCACTGGGACTAACCAACGGGGGAGAGCAGTTCTTC. Translated: CASSLPLGLTNGGEQFF.

The CDR3 sequence: CASSLQGSYTEAFF. DNA for the CDR3: TGTGCCAGCAGCTTACAGGGTTCGTACACTGAAGCTTTCTTT. The rearrangement joins TRBV11-2 to TRBJ1-1; D perhaps matches TRBD1 (5 bases). This CDR3 has 14 residues. The germline V and J ends were trimmed by 2 bases and 3 bases, with 10 bases remaining between them. Germline V gene sequence: CDR1 SGHAT, CDR2 FQNNGV.

This clone was seen more than once but under ten times. The chain combines TRBV7-9 with TRBJ2-7; D is perhaps TRBD1 (6 bases). Germline V gene data show CDR1 as SEHNR and CDR2 as FQNEAQ (reference sequence). The CDR3 contains 14 residues. Trimming shortened V by 8 bases and J by 7 bases, and 21 bases separated the two germline ends. The CDR3 DNA is TGTGCCAGCTCAACCGGGACACCGGTCGGGGAGCAGTACTTC. Translated: CASSTGTPVGEQYF.

The V call is TRBV10-3, the J call TRBJ1-1; D is unresolved. This CDR3 is 16 amino acids long. Per germline, CDR1 ENHRY and CDR2 SYGVKD. The V gene lost 3 bases and the J gene lost 1 base, with 15 bases spanning the gap. The CDR3 coding sequence is TGTGCCATCAGTGATATCCTTGGGCCAGGGAACACTGAAGCTTTCTTT. It is translated as CAISDILGPGNTEAFF.

The chain has TRBV28 and TRBJ2-2, with D maybe TRBD1 (5 bases). The CDR3 is 17 amino acids. Germline loops: CDR1 MDHEN, CDR2 SYDVKM. With 5 bases removed from V and 3 bases from J, the gap between germline ends came to 19 bases. The CDR3, as DNA: TGTGCCAGCAGTAACCCTGGCATGGGGCTGGACACCGGGGAGCTGTTTTTT. Amino acid sequence: CASSNPGMGLDTGELFF.

V gene TRBV7-2 combines with J gene TRBJ2-1, with TRBD2 matching 7 bases. The CDR3 is 16 amino acids. Germline V gene sequence: CDR1 SGHTA, CDR2 FQGNSA. With 4 bases clipped from V and 0 bases from J, the junction kept 6 bases outside the gene matches. The CDR3 sequence: CASSWAGDSSYNEQFF. CDR3 DNA: TGTGCCAGCAGCTGGGCGGGGGATAGCTCCTACAATGAGCAGTTCTTC.

J is TRBJ2-7 and V is TRBV28, with D possibly being TRBD1 (5 bases). The CDR3 length is 13 residues. Germline CDR1 is MDHEN and CDR2 is SYDVKM. Trimming removed 6 bases from V and 4 bases from J, with 13 bases in between. CDR3 sequence: CASSLTATYEQYF. Written as DNA, the CDR3 is TGTGCCAGCAGCCTGACAGCAACTTACGAGCAGTACTTC. Based on the CDR3 plus reference TRBV28 and TRBJ2-7, the full variable domain is DVKVTQSSRYLVKRTGEKVFLECVQDMDHENMFWYRQDPGLGLRLIYFSYDVKMKEKGDIPEGYSVSREKKERFSLILESASTNQTSMYLCASSLTATYEQYFGPGTRLTVT.

In nucleotides, the CDR3 is TGTGCAAGTCGCCCCGTTACCAGGGGGGCGGCGGACACTGAAGCTTTCTTT. Its protein product is CASRPVTRGAADTEAFF. The rearrangement uses TRBV12-2 and TRBJ1-1; TRBD1, the table's D call, was not compared with the DNA. TRBV12-2 counts as a pseudogene. The CDR3 is made up of 17 amino acids.

V usage is TRBV3-1 (or the pseudogene TRBV3-2) and J usage is TRBJ2-1; TRBD2 agrees at 12 bases. Per germline, CDR1 LGHDT and CDR2 YNNKEL (reference sequence). V lost 4 bases and J lost 9; bases outside the gene matches: 13. CDR3 length: 17 amino acids. CDR3 bases: TGTGCCAGCAGCCCTCCCGCTAGCGGGGGGGCCTCCCCTGAGCAGTTCTTC. Encoded protein: CASSPPASGGASPEQFF.

The chain combines TRBV28 with TRBJ2-4; TRBD1 aligns across 9 bases. This CDR3 comprises 17 residues. Trimming removed 5 bases from V and 1 base from J; junction bases left unmatched: 9. Germline values: CDR1 MDHEN, CDR2 SYDVKM. CDR3 nucleotides: TGTGCCAGCAGTGCCCAACAGGGGGCCGGGGCCAAAAACATTCAGTACTTC. Protein product: CASSAQQGAGAKNIQYF. The entire variable domain, with the rest obtained from reference TRBV28 and TRBJ2-4, is as follows: DVKVTQSSRYLVKRTGEKVFLECVQDMDHENMFWYRQDPGLGLRLIYFSYDVKMKEKGDIPEGYSVSREKKERFSLILESASTNQTSMYLCASSAQQGAGAKNIQYFGAGTRLSVL.

The chain recombines TRBV15 with TRBJ2-7; 7 bases are a match to TRBD1. The germline gives CDR1 LNHNV, CDR2 YYDKDF (reference sequence). The trim removed 5 bases at V and 6 bases at J, leaving 13 bases unmatched. This CDR3 region has 15 residues. CDR3 amino acids: CATSPEIVAGGEQYF. CDR3 DNA: TGTGCCACCAGCCCAGAGATTGTGGCAGGGGGCGAGCAGTACTTC.

This sequence joins TRBV10-1 and TRBJ2-2; the D gene is possibly TRBD1 (5 bases). Germline CDR1 and CDR2: WNHNN and SYGVQD (reference sequence). The V end was cut by 3 bases, the J end by 6 bases, with 17 bases between. The CDR3 spans 16 residues. The CDR3 coding sequence is TGCGCCAGCAGTGATGCGAGCCAGGGTAATCCCGGGGAGCTGTTTTTT. This translates into CASSDASQGNPGELFF.

The CDR3 here is CASSRAGGYEQYF. The CDR3, as DNA: TGTGCCAGTAGTCGGGCAGGGGGCTACGAGCAGTACTTC. The genes are TRBV19 and TRBJ2-7; TRBD1 aligns across 7 bases. After removal of 5 bases from V and 3 bases from J, the junction contained 4 bases not matched to a gene. In germline, CDR1 is LNHDA, CDR2 SQIVND (reference sequence). The CDR3 runs 13 residues.

V usage is TRBV27 and J usage is TRBJ2-7; 9 bases line up with TRBD1. This CDR3 contains 14 residues. Trimming took 7 bases from V and 6 from J; bases not matched to a gene: 10. Germline CDR1 is MNHEY and CDR2 is SMNVEV (reference sequence). The CDR3 sequence is CASTLGQGSAEQYF. CDR3 bases: TGTGCCAGCACCCTGGGACAGGGTTCTGCCGAGCAGTACTTC.

The V and J genes are TRBV29-1 and TRBJ2-7; TRBD2 matches at 14 bases. The V gene's germline CDR1 is SQVTM and CDR2 ANQGSEA. CDR3 length equals 15 residues. The junction had 7 bases not matched to a gene; V was cut back by 6 bases and J by 3 bases. CDR3 coding DNA: TGCAGCGTGACTAGCGGGGGGGGCCAATTCTACGAGCAGTACTTC. Translation gives CSVTSGGGQFYEQYF.

This clone appeared a few times. The chain has TRBV7-2 and TRBJ1-1; D is possibly TRBD1 (6 bases). The CDR3 has 13 amino acids. V lost 4 bases and J 10 bases, leaving 16 bases between the germline ends. Germline loops: CDR1 SGHTA, CDR2 FQGNSA. CDR3 residues: CASSSSGVRGAFF. The CDR3 DNA reads TGTGCCAGCAGCTCATCAGGGGTTCGCGGAGCTTTCTTT.

The chain is built from TRBV6-6 and TRBJ2-4, with TRBD2 matching over 7 bases. CDR3 length: 17 amino acids. With 5 bases clipped from V and 0 bases from J, the junction kept 10 bases outside the gene matches. Germline CDR1 is MNHNY and CDR2 is SVGAGI (reference sequence). The CDR3 region has the DNA TGTGCCAGCAGTCGATTTGGGCGGGGGTTAGCCAAAAACATTCAGTACTTC. As protein: CASSRFGRGLAKNIQYF.

The V and J genes are TRBV7-2 and TRBJ2-3; 10 bases are a match to TRBD2. The CDR3 extends over 16 amino acids. The V gene's germline CDR1 is SGHTA and CDR2 FQGNSA. J lost 3 bases, V lost 4 bases, and 7 bases had no gene match. DNA of the CDR3: TGTGCCAGCAGCTACACTAGCGGGGTGGGGACAGATACGCAGTATTTT. This codes for CASSYTSGVGTDTQYF. Complete variable domain (other parts from reference TRBV7-2 and TRBJ2-3): GAGVSQSPSNKVTEKGKDVELRCDPISGHTALYWYRQSLGQGLEFLIYFQGNSAPDKSGLPSDRFSAERTGGSVSTLTIQRTQQEDSAVYLCASSYTSGVGTDTQYFGPGTRLTVL.

The V and J genes are TRBV7-2 and TRBJ2-7; TRBD1 matches at 12 bases. V dropped 5 bases and J dropped 6; count of bases not matched to a gene: 8. The CDR3 extends over 15 amino acids. Looked up from germline, CDR1 is SGHTA and CDR2 is FQGNSA. For the CDR3, the DNA is TGTGCCAGCAGCATCCCGGGACAGGGGGCTGGCGAGCAGTACTTC. Encoded protein: CASSIPGQGAGEQYF.

In this sample, this clone turned up once. The CDR3: CASRQGYEQFF. Here the CDR3 DNA reads TGTGCCAGCAGGCAGGGCTATGAGCAGTTCTTC. This rearrangement joins TRBV2 to TRBJ2-1; possible D gene TRBD1, 5 bases. The CDR3 runs to 11 residues. The germline V gene has CDR1 SNHLY and CDR2 FYNNEI. Trimming cost V 6 bases and J 8 bases, with 8 bases left between them.

The CDR3 spells CASRQGGGYGYTF. The DNA for the CDR3 is TGTGCCAGCAGACAGGGGGGGGGCTATGGCTACACCTTC. The chain joins TRBV27 to TRBJ1-2; 8 nucleotides line up with TRBD1. Germline CDR1 MNHEY, CDR2 SMNVEV (reference sequence). J was trimmed by 4 bases and V by 6 bases; bases with no gene match: 4. The CDR3 has 13 amino acids.

The V and J genes are TRBV28 and TRBJ2-5; tentative D call: TRBD1 (5 bases). Germline V gives CDR1 MDHEN, CDR2 SYDVKM. V lost 4 bases and J 3 bases, leaving 12 bases between the germline ends. The length of the CDR3 is 14 residues. The CDR3 DNA is TGTGCCAGCAGTTCGTTCCGGACAAAAGAGACCCAGTACTTC. Translating gives CASSSFRTKETQYF. Using reference TRBV28 and TRBJ2-5 for the parts outside the CDR3, the full variable domain is DVKVTQSSRYLVKRTGEKVFLECVQDMDHENMFWYRQDPGLGLRLIYFSYDVKMKEKGDIPEGYSVSREKKERFSLILESASTNQTSMYLCASSSFRTKETQYFGPGTRLLVL.

This sequence joins TRBV5-1 and TRBJ1-6, with TRBD1 matching over 7 bases. The CDR3 length is 15 residues. Germline-derived CDR1 and CDR2 are SGHRS and YFSETQ. The trim removed 4 bases at V and 1 base at J, leaving 2 bases unmatched. The CDR3 DNA follows: TGCGCCAGCAGCCAGGGACAGTCCTATAATTCACCCCTCCACTTT. Encoded protein: CASSQGQSYNSPLHF.